This T cell receptor (beta chain) appears in the sequencing data of a study of cytomegalovirus exposure and HLA in healthy donors. The repertoire was sequenced with immunoSEQ multiplex PCR; TCRdb's copy has only in-frame clones and lacks some. The repertoire holds about 180,000 clones, with roughly 85% as singletons. The CDR3 spans 14 residues. Trimming pared 7 bases from V and 4 bases from J, leaving 14 bases between. Germline V CDR1 and CDR2: SGHRS, YFSETQ. This sequence joins TRBV5-1 and TRBJ2-2, with D possibly matching TRBD2 (5 bases). The sequencing sample was made of PBMCs. The sequence derives from a man aged 18 to 30 in good health and CMV-seropositive. The CDR3 reads CASDEGAGTGELFF. In nucleotides, the CDR3 is TGCGCCAGCGACGAGGGTGCGGGCACCGGGGAGCTGTTTTTT.